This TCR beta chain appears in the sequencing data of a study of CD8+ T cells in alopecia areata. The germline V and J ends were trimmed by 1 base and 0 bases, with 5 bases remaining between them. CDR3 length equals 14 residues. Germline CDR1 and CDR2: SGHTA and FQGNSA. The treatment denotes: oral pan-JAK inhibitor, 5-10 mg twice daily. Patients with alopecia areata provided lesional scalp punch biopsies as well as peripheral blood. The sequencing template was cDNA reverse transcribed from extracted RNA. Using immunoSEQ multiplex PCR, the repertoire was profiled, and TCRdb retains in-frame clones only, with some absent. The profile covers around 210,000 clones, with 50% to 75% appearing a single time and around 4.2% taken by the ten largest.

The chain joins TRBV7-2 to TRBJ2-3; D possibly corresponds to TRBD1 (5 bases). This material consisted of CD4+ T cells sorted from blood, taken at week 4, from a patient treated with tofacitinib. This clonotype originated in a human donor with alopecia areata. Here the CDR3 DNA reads TGTGCCAGCAGCTTAGGACAGAGCACAGATACGCAGTATTTT. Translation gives CASSLGQSTDTQYF.